Detailed here is one T cell receptor (beta chain). Original data processing: Estimates of nucleated cell counts were drawn from the amplification of reference gene primers. The data were produced by immunoSEQ multiplex PCR, yet TCRdb's version contains in-frame clones alone and is incomplete. Clonal size and the V and J genes are those of that table, whereas D and trimming came from the DNA. The data contain a few hundred thousand clones, approximately 91% of them singletons. This sample is part of a study of blood T cell repertoires in COVID-19. The clonotype originates from a woman between 40 and 50 years old who had recovered from COVID-19. Sequences were obtained from peripheral blood.

CDR3 in amino acids: CASSSEQGGGREQYF. In nucleotides, the CDR3 is TGTGCCAGCAGTTCCGAACAGGGGGGAGGTCGCGAGCAGTACTTC. This sequence joins TRBV6-5 and TRBJ2-7, with 8 positions matching TRBD1. Losses at the gene ends were 4 bases for V and 6 bases for J; bases not matched to a gene: 11. Germline V CDR1 and CDR2: MNHEY, SVGAGI. This CDR3 has 15 residues.